The 13 T cell receptor beta chains below were found in one sample sequenced in a study of shared clonotypes between healthy human individuals. The assay was immunoSEQ multiplex PCR, and TCRdb's table has in-frame clones only and misses some. The sample holds roughly 520,000 clones, approximately 94% seen once. The sample comprised naive CD4+ T cells sorted from blood. As to subset: CD45RA+ positively selected. These receptor sequences come from a woman younger than 45 in good health.

This clone was observed once. The genes are TRBV2 and TRBJ2-5; 11 bases match TRBD2. The CDR3 contains 13 residues. J gave up 1 base and V 10 bases, and 2 bases lay outside the gene matches. Germline V lookup: CDR1 SNHLY, CDR2 FYNNEI. The CDR3 reads CAIGTSGQETQYF. The CDR3 bases are TGTGCCATTGGGACTAGCGGCCAAGAGACCCAGTACTTC.

This chain uses TRBV23-1 with TRBJ2-5, with TRBD1 matching 7 bases. The J call is in doubt because the DNA end fits TRBJ2-7 better. TRBV23-1 is known as an ORF, though its function is uncertain. The length of the CDR3 is 16 residues. The CDR3: CASSQGTVGLDYEQYF. As DNA, the CDR3 is TGCGCCAGCAGTCAAGGGACAGTCGGCTTGGACTACGAGCAGTACTTC.

The chain links TRBV11-2 to TRBJ2-7, with TRBD1 as a possible D gene (6 bases). Per germline, CDR1 SGHAT and CDR2 FQNNGV. The V and J ends lost 1 base and 0 bases respectively, with 16 bases between them. There are 17 residues in the CDR3. The CDR3 loop reads CASSLVGTHDNSYEQYF. CDR3 DNA sequence: TGTGCCAGCAGCTTAGTGGGGACACACGATAACTCCTACGAGCAGTACTTC.

The CDR3 spells CSVRQGNTEAFF. The DNA of the CDR3 is TGCAGCGTTCGACAGGGCAACACTGAAGCTTTCTTT. The chain joins TRBV29-1 to TRBJ1-1; the match to TRBD1 covers 7 bases. Per the germline V gene, CDR1 is SQVTM and CDR2 is ANQGSEA. The CDR3 loop spans 12 amino acids. Trimming at V came to 5 bases and at J to 2 bases, leaving 2 bases not matched to a gene.

The J gene is TRBJ2-3, the V gene TRBV19, with TRBD2 identical over 10 bases. The CDR3 runs 15 residues. V shed 3 bases, J shed 5 bases, and the junction held 5 bases outside the gene matches. The germline CDR1 and CDR2 sequences are LNHDA and SQIVND (reference sequence). DNA for the CDR3: TGTGCCAGTAGTATGTCTAGCGGGAGTATAGATACGCAGTATTTT. It encodes CASSMSSGSIDTQYF.

The rearrangement links TRBV11-3 to TRBJ2-1; 9 nucleotides agree with TRBD2. The CDR3 has 15 amino acids. CDR1 is SGHNT and CDR2 is YENEEA in the germline V gene. The V segment lost 1 base and the J segment 8 bases; nucleotides outside the gene matches: 6. This chain's CDR3 is CASSLGGLASDEQFF. The CDR3 DNA is TGTGCCAGCAGCTTAGGGGGACTAGCAAGCGATGAGCAGTTCTTC. Full variable domain (rest looked up from reference TRBV11-3 and TRBJ2-1): EAGVVQSPRYKIIEKKQPVAFWCNPISGHNTLYWYLQNLGQGPELLIRYENEEAVDDSQLPKDRFSAERLKGVDSTLKIQPAELGDSAVYLCASSLGGLASDEQFFGPGTRLTVL.

This sequence joins TRBV10-1 and TRBJ2-1, with 11 nucleotides matching TRBD2. The germline V gene has CDR1 WNHNN and CDR2 SYGVQD (reference sequence). V lost 3 bases to trimming and J lost 6 bases; unmatched junction nucleotides: 7. The length of the CDR3 is 16 residues. The CDR3 coding sequence is TGCGCCAGCAGTGAAAGAGGGACTAGCGGTGTCAATGAGCAGTTCTTC. Protein sequence: CASSERGTSGVNEQFF.

This clone appeared a single time. This chain uses TRBV29-1 with TRBJ1-1; D is possibly TRBD1 (6 bases). Trimming took off 6 bases at V and 0 bases at J, with 14 bases between the two ends. Germline-derived CDR1 and CDR2 are SQVTM and ANQGSEA. This CDR3 has 14 residues. The DNA for the CDR3 is TGCAGCGTCGATTCGACAGGTCTGAACACTGAAGCTTTCTTT. Protein sequence: CSVDSTGLNTEAFF. Together with reference TRBV29-1 and TRBJ1-1, the CDR3 gives the full variable domain: SAVISQKPSRDICQRGTSLTIQCQVDSQVTMMFWYRQQPGQSLTLIATANQGSEATYESGFVIDKFPISRPNLTFSTLTVSNMSPEDSSIYLCSVDSTGLNTEAFFGQGTRLTVV.

The J gene is TRBJ2-5, the V gene TRBV5-1; a possible D gene is TRBD2 (6 bases). This CDR3 spans 14 amino acids. From germline, CDR1 is SGHRS and CDR2 YFSETQ. Trimming cost V 5 bases and J 3 bases, with 14 bases left between them. Here the CDR3 DNA reads TGCGCCAGCAGTGCCGGGACTTGGGAAGAGACCCAGTACTTC. Translation: CASSAGTWEETQYF.

This sequence joins TRBV18 and TRBJ2-7, with a tentative D call TRBD2 (5 bases). Looked up from germline, CDR1 is KGHSH and CDR2 is LQKENI. Trimming took off 4 bases at V and 3 bases at J, with 13 bases between the two ends. CDR3 length: 14 amino acids. For the CDR3, the DNA is TGTGCCAGCTCACGCGCCCTTGGGAGCTACGAGCAGTACTTC. The encoded protein is CASSRALGSYEQYF.

The rearrangement links TRBV28 to TRBJ1-5, with D perhaps TRBD1 (5 bases). CDR3 length: 15 amino acids. Germline lookup yields CDR1 MDHEN and CDR2 SYDVKM. Trimming removed 5 bases at V and 4 bases at J, with 15 bases between. DNA of the CDR3: TGTGCCAGCAGTCACCCCGGGACCTTAAATCAGCCCCAGCATTTT. This encodes CASSHPGTLNQPQHF.

The chain is built from TRBV11-2 and TRBJ2-1; 8 positions agree with TRBD2. CDR1 and CDR2 (germline): SGHAT, FQNNGV. The CDR3 loop spans 16 amino acids. The junction had 7 bases not matched to a gene; V was cut back by 4 bases and J by 2 bases. The CDR3 spells CASSSGGLVAYNEQFF. The CDR3 coding sequence is TGTGCCAGCAGCTCTGGGGGACTAGTCGCCTACAATGAGCAGTTCTTC.

The CDR3 nucleotides are TGTGCCAGCTCACCATTCGACAGGGGAGGCAATCAGCCCCAGCATTTT. It yields the protein CASSPFDRGGNQPQHF. V gene TRBV18 combines with J gene TRBJ1-5, with 8 bases lining up with TRBD1. This CDR3 contains 16 residues. The germline gives CDR1 KGHSH, CDR2 LQKENI. The V gene end was trimmed by 2 bases and the J gene end by 2 bases; junction bases not matched to a gene: 5.